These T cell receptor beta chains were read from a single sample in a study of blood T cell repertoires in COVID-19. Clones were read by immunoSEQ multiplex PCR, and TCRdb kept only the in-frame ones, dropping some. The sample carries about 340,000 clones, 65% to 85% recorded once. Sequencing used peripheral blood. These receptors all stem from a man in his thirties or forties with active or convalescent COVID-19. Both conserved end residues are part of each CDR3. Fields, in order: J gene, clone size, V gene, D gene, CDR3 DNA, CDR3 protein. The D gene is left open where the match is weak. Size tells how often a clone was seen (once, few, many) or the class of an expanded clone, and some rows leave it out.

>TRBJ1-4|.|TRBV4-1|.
TGCGCCAGCCGGTGGAGGGAAGAAAAACTGTTTTTT
CASRWREEKLFF
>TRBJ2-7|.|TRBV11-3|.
TGTGCCAGCAGCGGTGACAGGAGGATAAACGAGCAGTACTTC
CASSGDRRINEQYF
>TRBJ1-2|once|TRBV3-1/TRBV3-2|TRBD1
TGTGCCAGCAGCCAAGGGACAGGGTATGGCTACACCTTC
CASSQGTGYGYTF
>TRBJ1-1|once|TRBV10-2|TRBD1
TGCGCCAGCAGTGATAGCCGGACAGGGGGCTTGTTCACTGAAGCTTTCTTT
CASSDSRTGGLFTEAFF
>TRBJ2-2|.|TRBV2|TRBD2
TGTGCCAGCAGTTTACTAGCGGGGGGGCTCGACGGGGAGCTGTTTTTT
CASSLLAGGLDGELFF
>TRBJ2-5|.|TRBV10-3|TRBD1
TGTGCCATCAGTGACGGACAGGGTGGGGAGACCCAGTACTTC
CAISDGQGGETQYF
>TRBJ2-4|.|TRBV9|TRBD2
TGTGCCAGCAGCGTAGGACTAGCAATAGGGGAAAACATTCAGTACTTC
CASSVGLAIGENIQYF
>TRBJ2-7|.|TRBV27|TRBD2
TGTGCCAGCAGTACAACTAGCGGGAGGGCCTACGAGCAGTACTTC
CASSTTSGRAYEQYF
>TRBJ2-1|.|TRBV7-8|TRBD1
TGTGCCAGCAGCCCTTACCCACCGGGACAGATATACAATGAGCAGTTCTTC
CASSPYPPGQIYNEQFF
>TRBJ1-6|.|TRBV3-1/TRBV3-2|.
TGTGCCAGCAGCCACCGGTGGGGGGATAATTCACCCCTCCACTTT
CASSHRWGDNSPLHF
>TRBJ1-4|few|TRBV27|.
TGTGCCAGCAGAGAGTCGACAACTAATGAAAAACTGTTTTTT
CASRESTTNEKLFF
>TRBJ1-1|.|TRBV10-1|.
TGCGCCAGCAGTGAGTGGAACGGGGGGATGAGGGGCACTGAAGCTTTCTTT
CASSEWNGGMRGTEAFF
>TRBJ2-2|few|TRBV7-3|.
TGTGCCAGCAGCTTAACGTTCAAGAGCGGGGAGCTGTTTTTT
CASSLTFKSGELFF
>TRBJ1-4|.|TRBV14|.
TGTGCCAGCAGCCGCGGGGGAGGTGAAAAACTGTTTTTT
CASSRGGGEKLFF
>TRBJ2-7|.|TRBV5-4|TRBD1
TGTGCCAGCAGTAGACAGGGGACCAACTCCTACGAGCAGTACTTC
CASSRQGTNSYEQYF
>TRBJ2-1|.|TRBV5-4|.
TGTGCCAGCAGCACCAGGGTAAGCTCCTACAATGAGCAGTTCTTC
CASSTRVSSYNEQFF
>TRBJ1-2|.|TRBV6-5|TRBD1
TGTGCCAGCAGACAGGGGGCACGGGGCTACACCTTC
CASRQGARGYTF
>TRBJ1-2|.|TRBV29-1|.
TGCAGCGTTGAAAGGCAGGGCCCTTACTCATATGGCTACACCTTC
CSVERQGPYSYGYTF
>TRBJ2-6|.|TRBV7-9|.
TGTGCCAGCAGCTTGTCACTGGGAGCTGGGGCCAACGTCCTGACTTTC
CASSLSLGAGANVLTF
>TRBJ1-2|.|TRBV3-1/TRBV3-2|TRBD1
TGTGCCAGCAGCCTCCAGGGGGGAGGCTACACCTTC
CASSLQGGGYTF
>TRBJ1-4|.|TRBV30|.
TGTGCCTGGGACTGGACTCGGGGGGGAAAACTGTTTTTT
CAWDWTRGGKLFF
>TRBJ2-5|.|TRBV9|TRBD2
TGTGCCAGCAGCGTAGCTCCTCGGACTAGCCAAGAGACCCAGTACTTC
CASSVAPRTSQETQYF
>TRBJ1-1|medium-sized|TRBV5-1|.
TGCGCCAGCAGCTTGGTATTAACAGGCATGAACACTGAAGCTTTCTTT
CASSLVLTGMNTEAFF
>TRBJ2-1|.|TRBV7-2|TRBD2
TGTGCCAGCAGCTTTAGCGGGGGGGCCCGCGAGCAGTTCTTC
CASSFSGGAREQFF
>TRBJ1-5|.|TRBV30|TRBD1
TGTGCCTGGAGTGTAGGGGGCAGGGGAGGTCAGCCCCAGCATTTT
CAWSVGGRGGQPQHF
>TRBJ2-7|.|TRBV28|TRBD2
TGTGCCAGCATCTGGACTAGCGGGAGGTTGAACGAGCAGTACTTC
CASIWTSGRLNEQYF
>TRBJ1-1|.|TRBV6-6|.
TGTGCCAGCAGTTACAGAGAAATTTGGGCTTTCTTT
CASSYREIWAFF
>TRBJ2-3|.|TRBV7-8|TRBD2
TGTGCCAGCAGCTTAAGCGGGGGGGCGCCGACAGATACGCAGTATTTT
CASSLSGGAPTDTQYF
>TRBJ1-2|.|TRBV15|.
TGTGCCACCAGCCCCGGAGAAGCGGAACTTTACTATGGCTACACCTTC
CATSPGEAELYYGYTF
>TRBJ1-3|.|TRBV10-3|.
TGTGCCATCGCTCCAGCTGGAAACACCATATATTTT
CAIAPAGNTIYF
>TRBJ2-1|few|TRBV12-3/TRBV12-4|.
TGTGCCAGCAGTTTACGATGGGGCTGGGAGCAGTTCTTC
CASSLRWGWEQFF
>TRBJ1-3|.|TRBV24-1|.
TGTGCCACGAGAGACTCTGGAAACACCATATATTTT
CATRDSGNTIYF
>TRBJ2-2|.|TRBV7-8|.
TGTGCCAGCAGCCCCTCTCGCGGGGACACCGGGGAGCTGTTTTTT
CASSPSRGDTGELFF
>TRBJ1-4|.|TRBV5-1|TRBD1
TGCGCCAGCAGCTTACAGGGGGCAAGTGAAAAACTGTTTTTT
CASSLQGASEKLFF
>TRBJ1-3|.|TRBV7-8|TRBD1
TGTGCCAGCAGACCCGGGACAGGGGCAGGAAACACCATATATTTT
CASRPGTGAGNTIYF
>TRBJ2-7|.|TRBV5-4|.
TGTGCCAGCAGCTTGGCAGGGGCGAGCTCCTACGAGCAGTACTTC
CASSLAGASSYEQYF
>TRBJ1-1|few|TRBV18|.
TGTGCCAGCTCACCACTGCGACTGGGGGTGGCCCAGGGGATAGGGAACACTGAAGCTTTCTTT
CASSPLRLGVAQGIGNTEAFF
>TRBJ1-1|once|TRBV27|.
TGTGCCAGTACGGGCCGGGAGGGTGCTGAAGCTTTCTTT
CASTGREGAEAFF
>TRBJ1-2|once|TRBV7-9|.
TGTGCCAGCAGCTTCCCGGGAAGCTATGGCTACACCTTC
CASSFPGSYGYTF
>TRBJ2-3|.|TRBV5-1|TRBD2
TGCGCCAGCAGCACCGGACTAGCGGGGCCCTCTTTCACAGATACGCAGTATTTT
CASSTGLAGPSFTDTQYF